This is a list of T cell receptor beta chains from one sample in a study of naive and memory T cell subsets. One entry per CDR3 protein, called by TCRdb with MiXCR from the UMI-ligation and nested PCR reads. The repertoire holds 120,000 to 150,000 distinct CDR3 sequences, with approximately 17% as singletons. Sequencing was carried out using naive CD4+ T cells from blood. These receptors were collected from a human donor in good health. Both conserved end residues are part of each CDR3.

V	J	CDR3
TRBV12-3/TRBV12-4	TRBJ2-2	CASSPIPGRALMRGTGELFF
TRBV29-1	TRBJ2-1	CSVLGTSSYNEQFF
TRBV30	TRBJ2-5	CAWTDSGPRVETQYF
TRBV6-6	TRBJ1-3	CASSYSYPGFGNTIYF
TRBV7-2	TRBJ1-2	CASSSVQGGFDYGYTF
TRBV12-3/TRBV12-4	TRBJ1-3	CASSRGQGYSGNTIYF
TRBV3-1	TRBJ2-7	CASSQEGRVAGDEQYF
TRBV12-3/TRBV12-4	TRBJ2-2	CASQGGINTGELFF
TRBV5-5	TRBJ2-1	CASSPLPYNEQFF
TRBV5-1	TRBJ2-1	CASSPTSGSSYNEQFF
TRBV5-1	TRBJ1-2	CASSADRPSYGYTF
TRBV6-5	TRBJ2-1	CASRGRKGSYNEQFF
TRBV7-9	TRBJ2-7	CASSLQLAGEGEQYF
TRBV20-1	TRBJ2-5	CSAAPGADLLGTQYF
TRBV20-1	TRBJ1-1	CSARNGVNTEAFF
TRBV6-1	TRBJ2-1	CASSDGSGSGIIHEQFF
TRBV6-2/TRBV6-3	TRBJ2-1	CASSYSTSGRAWREQFF
TRBV29-1	TRBJ2-5	CSVSKEAPGETQYF
TRBV29-1	TRBJ2-1	CSASLSSYNEQFF
TRBV5-5	TRBJ1-5	CASSLVTGGSNQPQHF
TRBV3-1	TRBJ2-1	CASSLTETYNEQFF
TRBV20-1	TRBJ2-1	CSARDEGLAGTEQFF
TRBV25-1	TRBJ2-3	CASSASGIADTQYF
TRBV10-3	TRBJ1-3	CASNTGLLSSGNTIYF
TRBV6-5	TRBJ2-2	CASSSQGGTGELFF
TRBV28	TRBJ2-7	CASNLGSPYEQYF
TRBV5-5	TRBJ2-3	CASRRQGSTDTQYF
TRBV10-3	TRBJ1-1	CAIRGTGGPTEAFF
TRBV7-9	TRBJ2-2	CASSRTGGYTGELFF
TRBV2	TRBJ2-5	CASSKLAGGVETQYF